This T cell receptor (beta chain) originates from a study (dated by TCRdb to 2016 to 2017). Regarding the research as a whole: To characterize human CD8+ TCR repertoires that recognize immunodominant viral antigens, the researchers relied on sequence and structural analyses. Beyond this particular receptor, the publication reports: CD8+ TCR repertoires specific to different immunodominant viral antigens were reported to be distinct from each other and highly diverse.

There are 13 amino acids in the CDR3, from cysteine to phenylalanine inclusive. Only the CDR3 DNA stays, 39 bases, in frame from base 1. Reading the germline V gene gives CDR1 SQVTM and CDR2 ANQGSEA. The sample was run on an Illumina HiSeq 2500. TCRdb's own reprocessing of the public reads used fastp at Q25 and MiXCR and kept productive beta chains. Every CDR3 protein is listed once, alongside the most common genes and DNA of its rows. The sample profile shows around 970 distinct CDR3 sequences; 24% of them were found once. The top ten clonotypes cover around 39% of the sample. As regards this clonotype: What this receptor recognizes is not known. One base away lies a much larger clone, so this may be a sequencing read error.

Sequenced input: CD8+ T cells (not recorded whether cultured). Rearrangement joined TRBV29-1 to TRBJ2-7, with no D gene named confidently. The TCR sequence derives from a male donor. The CDR3 region: CSIETRSSYEQYF. The DNA sequence is given as TGCAGCATTGAAACGCGGAGCTCCTACGAGCAGTACTTC.